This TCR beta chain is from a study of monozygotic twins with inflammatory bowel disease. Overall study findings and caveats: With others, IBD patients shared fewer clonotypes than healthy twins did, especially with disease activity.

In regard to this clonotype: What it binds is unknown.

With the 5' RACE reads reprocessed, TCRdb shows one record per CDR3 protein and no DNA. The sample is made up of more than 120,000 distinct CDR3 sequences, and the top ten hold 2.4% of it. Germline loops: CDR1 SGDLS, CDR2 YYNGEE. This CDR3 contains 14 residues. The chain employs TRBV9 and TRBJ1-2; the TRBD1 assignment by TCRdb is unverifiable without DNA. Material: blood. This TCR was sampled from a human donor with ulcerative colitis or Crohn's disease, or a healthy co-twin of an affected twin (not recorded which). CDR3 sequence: CASSVTGANYGYTF. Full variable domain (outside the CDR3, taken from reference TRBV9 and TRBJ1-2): DSGVTQTPKHLITATGQRVTLRCSPRSGDLSVYWYQQSLDQGLQFLIQYYNGEERAKGNILERFSAQQFPDLHSELNLSSLELGDSALYFCASSVTGANYGYTFGSGTRLTVV.